This T cell receptor beta chain was obtained from a study of blood T cell repertoires in COVID-19. Study-level background: The United States, Italy and Spain were the sources of the acute and convalescent COVID-19 samples. In each case, the material was cDNA or gDNA derived from T cells, B-cell-depleted T cells, or PBMCs.

The CDR3 loop spans 16 amino acids. The V gene lost 6 bases and the J gene lost 4 bases, with 19 bases spanning the gap. Germline CDR1 and CDR2: SGHNT and YYREEE (reference sequence). Per the study methods: Amplification of reference gene primers was used by the study to estimate nucleated cell counts. Sequenced by immunoSEQ multiplex PCR; TCRdb stores in-frame clones only, minus some. V, J and clone size are those of that table, while D and trimming were read from the DNA. The table includes around 140,000 clones, approximately 88% detected once. Material for sequencing was peripheral blood. This sequence originates from a woman between 50 and 59 years old with acute or convalescent COVID-19. The gene calls are TRBV5-4 and TRBJ2-2; D is perhaps TRBD2 (5 bases). The CDR3 loop is CASTSAGLAGTGELFF. The CDR3 DNA follows: TGTGCCAGCACCTCTGCCGGGCTGGCGGGCACCGGGGAGCTGTTTTTT.